The next 11 T cell receptor beta chains were all read from a single sample in a study of shared clonotypes between healthy human individuals. Terminally differentiated effector memory CD45RA+ cells were left out of the naive CD8 fraction, which was CD45RO-negative and positively selected for CCR7. Repertoires were generated with immunoSEQ multiplex PCR, while TCRdb's copy carries only in-frame clones and drops some. Found here are 1.5 million to 2.5 million clones, about 95% of them singletons; the top ten hold 1% to 1.5%. Sequencing was carried out using naive CD8+ T cells sorted from blood. These receptors were collected from a man aged 18 to 30 in good health.

CDR3 protein: CASSLQTGSGTGELFF. CDR3 DNA: TGCGCCAGCAGCCTCCAGACAGGGTCGGGCACCGGGGAGCTGTTTTTT. The chain employs TRBV5-1 and TRBJ2-2; 7 bases align to TRBD1. The germline gives CDR1 SGHRS, CDR2 YFSETQ. The CDR3 contains 16 residues. The J segment lost 4 bases and the V segment lost 4 bases, leaving 10 bases of the junction unmatched.

V and J are TRBV4-3 and TRBJ2-7; TRBD2 matches 8 bases. Germline V gives CDR1 LGHNA, CDR2 YSLEER. This CDR3 region has 15 residues. J gave up 6 bases and V 4 bases, and 11 bases lay outside the gene matches. The CDR3 region is CASSRLSGTSVEQYF. In nucleotides, the CDR3 is TGCGCCAGCAGCCGGCTGTCCGGGACTAGTGTCGAGCAGTACTTC.

This chain links TRBV7-9 with TRBJ2-7; D may be TRBD1 (6 bases). Germline values: CDR1 SEHNR, CDR2 FQNEAQ (reference sequence). V lost 4 bases and J lost 4, with 14 bases in between. The CDR3 runs 14 residues. CDR3 in DNA: TGTGCCAGCAGCTCCCCACATGGACAGTACGAGCAGTACTTC. Protein: CASSSPHGQYEQYF.

Comments on this clone: The same CDR3 arises from other DNA sequences in this sample as well. The chain carries TRBV2 and TRBJ2-1; 7 bases are a match to TRBD1. V lost 4 bases to trimming and J lost 1 base; unmatched junction nucleotides: 1. Per germline, CDR1 SNHLY and CDR2 FYNNEI. This CDR3 has 14 amino acids. The CDR3 nucleotides read TGTGCCAGCAGTGCGACAGGGTCCTACAATGAGCAGTTCTTC. This codes for CASSATGSYNEQFF.

Of note for this clone: The sample contains more than one DNA sequence encoding this CDR3. The J gene is TRBJ1-2, the V gene TRBV7-9; possibly TRBD1 for D (5 bases). Germline CDR1 is SEHNR and CDR2 is FQNEAQ (reference sequence). The V end was cut by 3 bases, the J end by 6 bases, with 8 bases between. CDR3 length equals 12 residues. The CDR3: CASSFGGDGYTF. The CDR3, as DNA: TGTGCCAGCAGCTTCGGGGGAGATGGCTACACCTTC.

The chain recombines TRBV6-4 with TRBJ2-5; weak D call: TRBD2 (7 bases). The CDR3 length is 14 residues. Germline lookup yields CDR1 MRHNA and CDR2 SNTAGT. V shed 1 base and J shed 5 bases, with 11 bases lying between them. CDR3 coding DNA: TGTGCCAGCAGTGACTGGGGGGGCAGGGAGACCCAGTACTTC. This gives the protein CASSDWGGRETQYF.

CDR3 sequence reads: CASSPWTLSSYEQYF. For the CDR3, the DNA is TGTGCCAGCAGCCCGTGGACTCTGAGCTCCTACGAGCAGTACTTC. This chain links TRBV9 with TRBJ2-7; tentatively, D is TRBD2 (5 bases). Trimming cost V 4 bases and J 0 bases, with 14 bases left between them. The V gene's germline CDR1 is SGDLS and CDR2 YYNGEE. The CDR3 has 15 residues.

CDR3 sequence reads: CASSQETAVGYEQYF. As DNA, the CDR3 is TGCGCCAGCAGCCAAGAAACTGCGGTGGGTTACGAGCAGTACTTC. The chain uses TRBV4-3 and TRBJ2-7; D unclear. CDR3 length: 15 amino acids. The V end was cut by 0 bases, the J end by 4 bases, with 13 bases between. CDR1 is LGHNA and CDR2 is YSLEER in the germline V gene.

This CDR3 is CASSSFRDTTGDTQYF. The CDR3 DNA reads as TGTGCCAGCAGCTCCTTTCGGGACACCACGGGAGATACGCAGTATTTT. The rearrangement links TRBV7-9 to TRBJ2-3, with a tentative D call TRBD1 (6 bases). There are 16 residues in the CDR3. Per germline, CDR1 SEHNR and CDR2 FQNEAQ (reference sequence). The V end was cut by 4 bases, the J end by 5 bases, with 19 bases between.

Details on this clone: The sample contains more than one DNA sequence encoding this CDR3. The chain joins TRBV6-6 to TRBJ1-1; no clear D. From germline, CDR1 is MNHNY and CDR2 SVGAGI (reference sequence). The CDR3 extends over 15 amino acids. V was clipped by 0 bases and J by 0 bases, with 8 bases between them. The CDR3 sequence is CASSYSEGMNTEAFF. DNA for the CDR3: TGTGCCAGCAGTTACTCGGAGGGAATGAACACTGAAGCTTTCTTT.

The chain couples TRBV19 to TRBJ2-3; TRBD1 matches at 8 bases. V shed 3 bases, J shed 9 bases, and the junction held 14 bases outside the gene matches. CDR3 length: 16 residues. Per the germline V gene, CDR1 is LNHDA and CDR2 is SQIVND (reference sequence). For the CDR3, the DNA is TGTGCCAGTAGTATTTCCTGGACAGGGACTTTCCAGACGCAGTATTTT. This gives the protein CASSISWTGTFQTQYF.